This TCR beta chain was captured by sequencing in a study of Tregs in tolerant kidney transplant recipients. V lost 6 bases, J lost 0 bases, and 1 base stayed unmatched. The CDR3 totals 12 residues. Per germline, CDR1 SQVTM and CDR2 ANQGSEA. Libraries were prepared by immunoSEQ multiplex PCR; TCRdb keeps only in-frame clonotypes and omits some of them. Found here are about 240,000 clones, around 82% of them singletons; the top ten hold about 0.64%. The origin of this receptor is a human donor in good health. The sample taken for sequencing was CD4+ T cells from blood. The chain combines TRBV29-1 with TRBJ2-5; 7 bases match TRBD1. CDR3 region: CSVGQYQETQYF. CDR3 nucleotide sequence: TGCAGCGTGGGACAGTACCAAGAGACCCAGTACTTC.